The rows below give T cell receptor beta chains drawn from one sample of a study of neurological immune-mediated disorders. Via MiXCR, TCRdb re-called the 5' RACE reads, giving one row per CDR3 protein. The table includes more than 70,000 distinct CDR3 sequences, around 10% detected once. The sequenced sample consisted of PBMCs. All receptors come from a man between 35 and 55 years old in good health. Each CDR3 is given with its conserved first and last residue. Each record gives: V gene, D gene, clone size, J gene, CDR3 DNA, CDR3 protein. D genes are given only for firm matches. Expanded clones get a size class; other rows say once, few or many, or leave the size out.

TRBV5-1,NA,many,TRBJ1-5,TGCGCCAGCAGACCATCCCCCGGGGGCAATCAGCCCCAGCATTTT,CASRPSPGGNQPQHF
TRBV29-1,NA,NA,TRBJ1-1,TGCAGCGTTGATCCGGGGGAGAGGACTGAAGCTTTCTTT,CSVDPGERTEAFF
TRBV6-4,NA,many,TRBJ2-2,TGTGCCAGCAGTGATGGCCTTAACACCGGGGAGCTGTTTTTT,CASSDGLNTGELFF
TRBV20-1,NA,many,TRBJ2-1,TGCAGTGCTCCTAGGGGTATCTTGGAGCAGTTCTTC,CSAPRGILEQFF
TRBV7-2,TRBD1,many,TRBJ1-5,TGTGCCAGCAGTTCCATCGACAGGGATCAGCCCCAGCATTTT,CASSSIDRDQPQHF
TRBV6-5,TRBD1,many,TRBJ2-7,TGTGCCAGCAGTTACCGGGACAGGGGGCAAGTGCAGTACTTC,CASSYRDRGQVQYF
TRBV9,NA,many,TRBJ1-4,TGTGCCAGCAGCGTAGCGGTGGACGGTAAAAAACTGTTTTTT,CASSVAVDGKKLFF
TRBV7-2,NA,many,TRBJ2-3,TGTGCCAGCAGCTTTTCCAGGGCCACAGATACGCAGTATTTT,CASSFSRATDTQYF
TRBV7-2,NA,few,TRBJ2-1,TGTGCCAGCAGCTTAGTGGCCTACTCCTACAATGAGCAGTTCTTC,CASSLVAYSYNEQFF
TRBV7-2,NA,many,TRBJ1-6,TGTGCCAGCAGCCAACAGGGTGGTGGTAATTCACCCCTCCACTTT,CASSQQGGGNSPLHF
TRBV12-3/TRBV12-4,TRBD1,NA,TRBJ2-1,TGTGCCAGTTACCGCCGGGACAGGGGGTTAAAGTTGGCCTACAATGAGCAGTTCTTC,CASYRRDRGLKLAYNEQFF